This T cell receptor beta chain emerged from a study of CD8 T cells in ankylosing spondylitis. This clonotype was observed many times. The CDR3 runs 15 residues. CDR1 and CDR2 (germline): SGHTA, FQGNSA. V was trimmed by 5 bases and J by 2 bases, leaving 15 bases between them. TCRdb recomputed calls from the 5' RACE reads with MiXCR, one row per CDR3 protein. Of about 240,000 distinct CDR3 sequences listed, roughly 8% were seen once; the top ten hold around 4.9%. The sequenced sample consisted of blood, either unsorted or a sorted T cell fraction (not recorded which). The gene calls are TRBV7-2 and TRBJ1-2, with a tentative D call TRBD1 (5 bases). The receptor's source is a female donor with ankylosing spondylitis or in good health (not recorded which). The CDR3 nucleotides are TGTGCCAGCAGCACGGGGGGAGGAGGCAACTATGGCTACACCTTC. It is translated as CASSTGGGGNYGYTF.